Detailed here is one T cell receptor (beta chain). The antigen is not known. This sample was taken from a study of blood T cells in healthy people across ages. Broader study findings: Long-lived donors had more naive CD4+ cells and higher diversity than aged donors. There was no known CMV status for donors, so expanded clonotype changes were possibly confounded. Any conclusive comparison of naive versus antigen-experienced cells was prevented by using unsorted PBMCs.

V was pared by 3 bases and J by 5 bases, with 6 bases of the junction left unmatched. Germline V CDR1 and CDR2: MGHRA, YSYEKL. This CDR3 spans 14 amino acids. The second PCR ran roughly 7 to 11 cycles with a sample-barcoded 5' primer and J-beta primers. One entry per CDR3 protein results from TCRdb running MiXCR on the 5' RACE reads. The profile shows 1.2 million to 1.5 million distinct CDR3 sequences, approximately 42% of them singletons. The people who gave samples were healthy Caucasians from Russia, aged roughly 6 to 90. The clonotype was recovered from a woman under 30 in good health. What was sequenced was blood. The chain couples TRBV4-1 to TRBJ2-5, with 7 bases lining up with TRBD1. The CDR3 coding sequence is TGCGCCAGCAGCCATAATGACAGGGCTGAGACCCAGTACTTC. This encodes CASSHNDRAETQYF.